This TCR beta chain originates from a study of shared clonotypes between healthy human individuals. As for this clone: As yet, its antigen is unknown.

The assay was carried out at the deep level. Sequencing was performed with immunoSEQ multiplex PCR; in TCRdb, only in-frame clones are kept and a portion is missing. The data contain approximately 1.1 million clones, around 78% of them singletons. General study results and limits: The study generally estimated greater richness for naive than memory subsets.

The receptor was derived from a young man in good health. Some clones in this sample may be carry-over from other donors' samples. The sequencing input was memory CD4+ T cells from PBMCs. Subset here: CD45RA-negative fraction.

CDR3: CASSFSFAGGELFF. CDR3 DNA: TGTGCCAGCAGCTTTTCGTTCGCCGGCGGGGAGCTGTTTTTT. This chain connects TRBV11-3 to TRBJ2-2, with D hard to call. The germline V gene has CDR1 SGHNT and CDR2 YENEEA. This CDR3 has 14 residues. V was pared by 3 bases and J by 7 bases, with 12 bases between.